The present T cell receptor beta chain was sequenced within a study of blood T cell repertoires in COVID-19. Across the study: Acute and convalescent COVID-19 specimens originated in the United States, Italy and Spain. The cDNA or gDNA used as material had been derived from T cells, B-cell-depleted T cells, or PBMCs.

In the source study's methods: Reference gene primer amplification in the assay estimated nucleated cell counts. This table comes from immunoSEQ multiplex PCR, and its TCRdb copy is limited to in-frame clones, with some not included. That table furnishes V, J and clone size, whereas the DNA furnished D and trimming. Of 210,000 or so clones listed, approximately 81% are singletons. Germline CDR1 reads KGHDR; CDR2 reads SFDVKD. This CDR3 contains 17 residues. The V end lost 5 bases, the J end lost 2 bases, and 15 bases lay between the germline ends. J is TRBJ2-6 and V is TRBV24-1, with D tentatively TRBD1 (6 bases). The sequence was collected from a woman of 80 years or more with active or convalescent COVID-19. The specimen was peripheral blood. CDR3 residues: CATSGELTGPGANVLTF. DNA for the CDR3: TGTGCCACCAGTGGTGAATTAACAGGGCCTGGGGCCAACGTCCTGACTTTC.